The rows below give T cell receptor beta chains drawn from one sample of a study of OX40 agonist ivuxolimab in advanced cancers. The protocol was immunoSEQ multiplex PCR, while the TCRdb copy is restricted to in-frame clones and leaves out a portion. The repertoire holds some 35,000 clones, with about 80% as singletons. The sequencing here drew on CD4+ or CD8+ T cells sorted from blood, taken in a trial of the OX40 agonist ivuxolimab. The receptor set was obtained from an adult with an advanced solid tumor such as melanoma, head and neck, liver or kidney cancer. CDR3s include the opening cysteine and the closing phenylalanine or tryptophan. A D gene is named only where the DNA matches it firmly. Rows may omit the clone size; those that give it use once, few, many or a size class.

j_gene	v_gene	d_gene	abundance	CDR3nt	CDR3aa
TRBJ1-5	TRBV7-9	TRBD1	.	TGTGCCAGCGGCCCAGGGGGTACCAATCAGCCCCAGCATTTT	CASGPGGTNQPQHF
TRBJ1-2	TRBV25-1	.	.	TGTGCCAGCAGTGAGGGATTAGGAATCGGCTACACCTTC	CASSEGLGIGYTF
TRBJ1-1	TRBV5-1	.	.	TGCGCCAGCAGCCCCAGCCTCATGAACACTGAAGCTTTCTTT	CASSPSLMNTEAFF
TRBJ1-2	TRBV20-1	.	.	TGCAGTGCGCGGACAGTCTATGGCTACACCTTC	CSARTVYGYTF
TRBJ1-1	TRBV7-9	.	.	TGTGCCAGCAGCTTCAGGGTGGCCACTGAAGCTTTCTTT	CASSFRVATEAFF
TRBJ2-7	TRBV6-1	.	.	TGTGCCAGCACCCAAGATCCCGGGCTTCACTACGAGCAGTACTTC	CASTQDPGLHYEQYF
TRBJ1-1	TRBV11-2	.	.	TGTGCCAGCAGCCCCCTGAACTTGGGGAACACTGAAGCTTTCTTT	CASSPLNLGNTEAFF
TRBJ2-2	TRBV6-1	.	once	TGTGCCAGCAGTGAAGTCCAGCTCAACACCGGGGAGCTGTTTTTT	CASSEVQLNTGELFF
TRBJ2-1	TRBV7-2	.	once	TGTGCCAGCAGCTTTGATAGCTCCTACAATGAGCAGTTCTTC	CASSFDSSYNEQFF
TRBJ2-5	TRBV29-1	.	.	TGCAGCGTTGTAACAGGGTCCCAAGAGACCCAGTACTTC	CSVVTGSQETQYF
TRBJ2-5	TRBV30	TRBD1	few	TGTGCCTGGAGTGCATGGGACAGGGGGCAAGAGACCCAGTACTTC	CAWSAWDRGQETQYF
TRBJ2-7	TRBV19	.	.	TGTGCCAGTAGTATAAAGGCCCCTATCTACAGCGATTCCTACGAGCAGTACTTC	CASSIKAPIYSDSYEQYF
TRBJ2-1	TRBV6-4	.	.	TGTGCCAGCAGTGCCGTACTAGAACGTGAGCAGTTCTTC	CASSAVLEREQFF
TRBJ1-2	TRBV5-6	.	.	TGTGCCAGCAGCTATGGACGGACTACCGGCTACACCTTC	CASSYGRTTGYTF
TRBJ1-1	TRBV18	TRBD1	.	TGTGCCGCTGTAGGGGGCGGCACTGAAGCTTTCTTT	CAAVGGGTEAFF
TRBJ1-2	TRBV2	.	.	TGTGCCAGCACGCCCACCCCCAACTTCTATGGCTACACCTTC	CASTPTPNFYGYTF
TRBJ2-2	TRBV12-5	.	.	TGTGCTAGTGGTGCCCTGGGAGAGCTGTTTTTT	CASGALGELFF